The 5 T cell receptor beta chains below come from one sample, sequenced in a study of CD8+ T cells in alopecia areata. The treatment was: oral pan-JAK inhibitor, 5-10 mg twice daily. Extracted RNA was reverse transcribed into cDNA, the sequencing template. TCRdb keeps only in-frame clones here, not all; method: immunoSEQ multiplex PCR. Here the sample spans 90,000 to 100,000 clones, more than 55% being singletons. The material sequenced was CD8+ T cells sorted from blood, taken at week 4, from a patient treated with tofacitinib. All receptors derive from a human donor with alopecia areata.

The genes are TRBV7-8 and TRBJ2-2, with D unresolved. The germline V gene encodes CDR1 SGHVS and CDR2 FQNEAQ. There are 12 residues in the CDR3. Trimming pared 3 bases from V and 5 bases from J, leaving 4 bases between. The DNA for the CDR3 is TGTGCCAGCAGCTTGGGGACCGGGGAGCTGTTTTTT. This gives the protein CASSLGTGELFF.

This clone appeared once. The rearrangement joins TRBV28 to TRBJ2-3, with 7 bases lining up with TRBD2. The V segment lost 5 bases and the J segment 2 bases; nucleotides outside the gene matches: 10. The germline V gene encodes CDR1 MDHEN and CDR2 SYDVKM. The CDR3 consists of 16 residues. As DNA, the CDR3 is TGTGCCAGCAGTGACCCCACGGGAGGATTCACAGATACGCAGTATTTT. Residues: CASSDPTGGFTDTQYF. The variable domain in full, with the rest retrieved from reference TRBV28 and TRBJ2-3, is DVKVTQSSRYLVKRTGEKVFLECVQDMDHENMFWYRQDPGLGLRLIYFSYDVKMKEKGDIPEGYSVSREKKERFSLILESASTNQTSMYLCASSDPTGGFTDTQYFGPGTRLTVL.

The chain recombines TRBV5-1 with TRBJ1-2, with D unresolved. The CDR3 covers 19 residues. The V gene's germline CDR1 is SGHRS and CDR2 YFSETQ. V was pared by 1 base and J by 0 bases, with 22 bases between. In DNA, the CDR3 is TGCGCCAGCAGCTTGTCGGGTCTGATCAATAATCCGGCTAACTATGGCTACACCTTC. Translation: CASSLSGLINNPANYGYTF.

The chain combines TRBV5-1 with TRBJ2-1, with 10 bases fitting TRBD2. The V segment lost 1 base and the J segment 10 bases; nucleotides outside the gene matches: 5. Germline V gene lookup returns CDR1 SGHRS and CDR2 YFSETQ. The CDR3 sequence is 14 residues long. CDR3 region: CASSLLLAGIEQFF. The CDR3 DNA is TGCGCCAGCAGCTTGCTACTAGCGGGGATCGAGCAGTTCTTC.

In this sample, this clone turned up a few times. CDR3 amino acids: CSGVYGEAEAFF. As DNA, the CDR3 is TGCAGCGGGGTTTATGGGGAGGCTGAAGCTTTCTTT. The V and J genes are TRBV29-1 and TRBJ1-1, with D uncertain. In germline, CDR1 is SQVTM, CDR2 ANQGSEA. The CDR3 loop spans 12 amino acids. V was pared by 7 bases and J by 6 bases, with 15 bases between.